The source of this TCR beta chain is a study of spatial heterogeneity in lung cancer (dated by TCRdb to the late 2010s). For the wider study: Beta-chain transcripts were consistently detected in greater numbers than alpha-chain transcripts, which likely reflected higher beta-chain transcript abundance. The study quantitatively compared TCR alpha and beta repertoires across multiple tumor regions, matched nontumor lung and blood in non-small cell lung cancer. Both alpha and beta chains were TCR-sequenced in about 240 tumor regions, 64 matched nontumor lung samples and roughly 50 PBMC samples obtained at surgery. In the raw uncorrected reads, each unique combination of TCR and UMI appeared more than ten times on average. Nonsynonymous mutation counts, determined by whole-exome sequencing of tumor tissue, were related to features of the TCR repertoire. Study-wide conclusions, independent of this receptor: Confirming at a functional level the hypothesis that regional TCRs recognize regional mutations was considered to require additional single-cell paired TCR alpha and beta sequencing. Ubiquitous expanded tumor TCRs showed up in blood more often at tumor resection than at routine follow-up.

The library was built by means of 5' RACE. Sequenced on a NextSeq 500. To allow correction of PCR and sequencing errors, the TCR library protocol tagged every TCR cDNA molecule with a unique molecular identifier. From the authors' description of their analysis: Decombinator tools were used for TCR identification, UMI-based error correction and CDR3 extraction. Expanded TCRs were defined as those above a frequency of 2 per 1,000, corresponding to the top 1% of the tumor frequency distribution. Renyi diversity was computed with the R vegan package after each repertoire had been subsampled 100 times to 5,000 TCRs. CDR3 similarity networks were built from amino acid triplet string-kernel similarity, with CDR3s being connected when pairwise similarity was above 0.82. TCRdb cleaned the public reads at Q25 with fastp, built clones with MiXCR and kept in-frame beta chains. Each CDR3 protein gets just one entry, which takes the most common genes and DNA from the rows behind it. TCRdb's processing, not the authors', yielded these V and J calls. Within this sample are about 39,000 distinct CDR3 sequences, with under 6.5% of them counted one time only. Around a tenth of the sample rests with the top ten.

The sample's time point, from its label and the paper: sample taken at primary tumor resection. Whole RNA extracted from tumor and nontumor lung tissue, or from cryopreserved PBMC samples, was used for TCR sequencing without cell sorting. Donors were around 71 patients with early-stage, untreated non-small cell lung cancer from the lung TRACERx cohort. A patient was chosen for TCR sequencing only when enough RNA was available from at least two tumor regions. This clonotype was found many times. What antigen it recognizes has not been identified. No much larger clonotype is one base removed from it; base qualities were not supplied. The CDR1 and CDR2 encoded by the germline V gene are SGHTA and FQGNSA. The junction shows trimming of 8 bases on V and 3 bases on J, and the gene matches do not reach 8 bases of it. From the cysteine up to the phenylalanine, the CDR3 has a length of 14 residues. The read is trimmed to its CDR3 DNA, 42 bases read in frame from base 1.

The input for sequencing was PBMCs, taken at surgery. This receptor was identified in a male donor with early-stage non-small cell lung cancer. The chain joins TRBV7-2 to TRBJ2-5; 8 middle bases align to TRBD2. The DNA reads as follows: TGTGCCAGCCAACGGGGGGGCGGGGAAGAGACCCAGTACTTC. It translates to CASQRGGGEETQYF.